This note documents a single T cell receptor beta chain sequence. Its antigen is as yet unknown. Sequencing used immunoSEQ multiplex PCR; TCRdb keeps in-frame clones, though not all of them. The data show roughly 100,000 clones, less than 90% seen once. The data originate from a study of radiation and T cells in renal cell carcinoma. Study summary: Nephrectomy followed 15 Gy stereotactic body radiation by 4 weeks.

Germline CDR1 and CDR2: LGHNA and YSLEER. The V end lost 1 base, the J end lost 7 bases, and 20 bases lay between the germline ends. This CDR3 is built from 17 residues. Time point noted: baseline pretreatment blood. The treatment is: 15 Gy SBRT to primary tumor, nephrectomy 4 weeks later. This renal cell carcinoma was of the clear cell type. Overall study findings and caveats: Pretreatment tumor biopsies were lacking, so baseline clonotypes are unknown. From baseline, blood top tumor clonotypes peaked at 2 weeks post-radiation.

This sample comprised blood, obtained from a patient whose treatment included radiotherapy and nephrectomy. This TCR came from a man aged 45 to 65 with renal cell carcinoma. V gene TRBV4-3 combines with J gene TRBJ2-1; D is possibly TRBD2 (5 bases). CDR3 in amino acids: CASSQAYESEGWNEQFF. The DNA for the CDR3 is TGCGCCAGCAGCCAAGCATATGAGTCAGAGGGATGGAATGAGCAGTTCTTC.